This T cell receptor beta chain originates from a study of tumor T cells in aggressive B-cell lymphoma. Measured with immunoSEQ multiplex PCR; TCRdb has only the in-frame clones, and not every one. Of about 3,900 clones listed, approximately 90% are singletons. Germline loops: CDR1 SQVTM, CDR2 ANQGSEA. This CDR3 has 14 amino acids. Trimming removed 2 bases at V and 7 bases at J, with 18 bases between. This sequence joins TRBV29-1 and TRBJ2-7; weak D call: TRBD1 (5 bases). The specimen sequenced was tumor tissue. This TCR was recovered from an adult with diffuse large B cell lymphoma. The CDR3 loop is CSVERQGLDREQYF. The CDR3 nucleotides read TGCAGCGTTGAACGGCAGGGCCTAGATCGTGAGCAGTACTTC.